Following are 2 T cell receptor beta chains from one sample sequenced in a study of T-cell memory formation after mild COVID-19. A single record per CDR3 protein comes from TCRdb applying MiXCR to the 5' RACE reads. This sample has nearly 250,000 distinct CDR3 sequences, with approximately 15% found just once. Specimen: PBMCs or a T cell subset sorted from them (not recorded which). These receptors were obtained from an adult woman who had mild COVID-19 (a few samples of this study predate the infection). Cell type and time point are not known.

This clonotype was observed a handful of times. The chain combines TRBV6-2 or TRBV6-3 with TRBJ2-3, with D perhaps matching TRBD2 (5 bases). CDR1 and CDR2 from the germline V gene are MNHEY and SVGEGT. This CDR3 spans 15 amino acids. The germline V and J ends were trimmed by 10 bases and 0 bases, with 17 bases remaining between them. The CDR3 DNA reads as TGTGCCATTACGAAGGGAGTATCTAGCACAGATACGCAGTATTTT. This sequence encodes CAITKGVSSTDTQYF.

This clonotype turned up a few times. The rearrangement uses TRBV7-9 and TRBJ2-1, with 9 bases identical to TRBD1. From germline, CDR1 is SEHNR and CDR2 FQNEAQ (reference sequence). Germline trimming cut 6 bases from V and 9 bases from J; bases unmatched to any gene: 6. The length of the CDR3 is 13 residues. This chain's CDR3 is CASRRGQGFEQFF. In DNA form, the CDR3 reads TGTGCCAGCAGGCGGGGACAGGGCTTTGAGCAGTTCTTC.